The clone carrying this TCR beta chain was counted once. Antigen: not known. The data derive from a study of T cell responses to AZD1222 COVID-19 vaccine. Overall study results and limits: The study found Spike-specific TCR breadth and depth rose after two AZD1222 doses.

The CDR3 runs 13 residues. Looked up from germline, CDR1 is SGHAT and CDR2 is FQNNGV. The V end was cut by 3 bases, the J end by 7 bases, with 12 bases between. Profiled with immunoSEQ multiplex PCR; TCRdb holds only in-frame clones, not every one. The sample contains 74,000 or so clones, 70% to 90% of which appear only once. The chain couples TRBV11-2 to TRBJ1-1, with D tentatively TRBD1 (5 bases). The TCR sequence derives from an adult in good health. Sequenced material: peripheral blood, taken on day 0 of AZD1222 vaccination. The CDR3 DNA reads TGTGCCAGCAGCTTTCCAGGGCTGGGTGAAGCTTTCTTT. Protein product: CASSFPGLGEAFF.